This T cell receptor (beta chain) derives from a study of OX40 agonist ivuxolimab in advanced cancers. Study outcomes and limitations: At 0.1 to 3.0 mg/kg, CD4+ and CD8+ blood T cells expanded clonally by week 6. Low normalized clonal expansion also occurred in some nonresponding patients. The average count of expanded clones was higher among CD8+ T cells than among CD4+.

In regard to this clone: What it recognizes is unknown.

Trimming at V came to 7 bases and at J to 5 bases, leaving 14 bases not matched to a gene. Germline-derived CDR1 and CDR2 are SNHLY and FYNNEI. The CDR3 sequence is 17 residues long. Generated by immunoSEQ multiplex PCR, the TCRdb table keeps only in-frame clones and is missing some. The profile shows 45,000 to 55,000 clones, roughly 94% of them singletons. The clonotype originates from an adult with an advanced solid tumor such as melanoma, head and neck, liver or kidney cancer. The specimen was CD4+ or CD8+ T cells sorted from blood, collected in a trial of the OX40 agonist ivuxolimab. The chain links TRBV2 to TRBJ2-2; TRBD2 aligns across 9 bases. This CDR3 is CASNGEMSGRLTGELFF. The CDR3 DNA reads TGTGCCAGCAATGGCGAGATGAGCGGGAGGTTAACCGGGGAGCTGTTTTTT. Based on the CDR3 plus reference TRBV2 and TRBJ2-2, the full variable domain is EPEVTQTPSHQVTQMGQEVILRCVPISNHLYFYWYRQILGQKVEFLVSFYNNEISEKSEIFDDQFSVERPDGSNFTLKIRSTKLEDSAMYFCASNGEMSGRLTGELFFGEGSRLTVL.